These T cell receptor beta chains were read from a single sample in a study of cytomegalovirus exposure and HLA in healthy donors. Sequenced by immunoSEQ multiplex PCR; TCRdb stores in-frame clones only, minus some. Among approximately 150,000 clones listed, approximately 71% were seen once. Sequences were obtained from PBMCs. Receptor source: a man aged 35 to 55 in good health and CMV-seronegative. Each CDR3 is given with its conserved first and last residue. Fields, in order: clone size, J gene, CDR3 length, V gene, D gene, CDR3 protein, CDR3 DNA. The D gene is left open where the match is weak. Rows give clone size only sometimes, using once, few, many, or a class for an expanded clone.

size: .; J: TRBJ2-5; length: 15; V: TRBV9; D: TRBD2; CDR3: CASSVAASGWETQYF; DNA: TGTGCCAGCAGCGTAGCGGCTAGCGGTTGGGAGACCCAGTACTTC
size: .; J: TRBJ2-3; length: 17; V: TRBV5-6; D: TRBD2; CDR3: CASSSYPGLAFADTQYF; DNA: TGTGCCAGCAGCTCCTACCCGGGACTAGCTTTCGCAGATACGCAGTATTTT
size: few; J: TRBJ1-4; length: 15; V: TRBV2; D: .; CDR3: CASRIQGLTNEKLFF; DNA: TGTGCCAGCAGGATCCAGGGTTTGACTAATGAAAAACTGTTTTTT
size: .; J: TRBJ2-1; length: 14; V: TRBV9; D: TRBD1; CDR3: CASSETGTYNEQFF; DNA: TGTGCCAGCAGCGAGACAGGGACCTACAATGAGCAGTTCTTC
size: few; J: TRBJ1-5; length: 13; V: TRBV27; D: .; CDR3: CASSLDTNQPQHF; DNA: TGTGCCAGCAGTTTAGACACCAATCAGCCCCAGCATTTT
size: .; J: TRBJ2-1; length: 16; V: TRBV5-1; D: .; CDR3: CASSRSTGSSYNEQFF; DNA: TGCGCCAGCAGCAGATCAACAGGGAGCTCCTACAATGAGCAGTTCTTC
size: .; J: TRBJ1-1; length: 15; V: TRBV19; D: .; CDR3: CASSIPLRSNTEAFF; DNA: TGTGCCAGTAGTATACCCCTCCGGTCGAACACTGAAGCTTTCTTT
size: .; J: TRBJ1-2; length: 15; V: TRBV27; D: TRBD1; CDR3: CASREGQGHLYGYTF; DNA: TGTGCCAGCAGGGAGGGACAGGGCCACCTCTATGGCTACACCTTC
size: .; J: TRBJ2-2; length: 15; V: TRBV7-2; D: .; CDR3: CASRPESTSTGELFF; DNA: TGTGCCAGCAGACCGGAATCAACTAGCACCGGGGAGCTGTTTTTT
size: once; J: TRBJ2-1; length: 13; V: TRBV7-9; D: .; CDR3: CATRHSSYNEQFF; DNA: TGTGCCACAAGACACTCGTCCTACAATGAGCAGTTCTTC
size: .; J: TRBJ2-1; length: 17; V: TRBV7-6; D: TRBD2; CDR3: CASSQSSGGHSYNEQFF; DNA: TGTGCCAGCAGCCAATCTAGCGGGGGCCACTCCTACAATGAGCAGTTCTTC
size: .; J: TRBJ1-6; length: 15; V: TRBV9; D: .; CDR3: CASSDFDMPGSPLHF; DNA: TGTGCCAGCAGCGATTTCGACATGCCCGGTTCACCCCTCCACTTT
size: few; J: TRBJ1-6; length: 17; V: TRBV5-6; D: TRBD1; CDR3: CASSLDRGGLRGSPLHF; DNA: TGTGCCAGCAGCTTAGACAGGGGTGGCCTTAGAGGGTCACCCCTCCACTTT
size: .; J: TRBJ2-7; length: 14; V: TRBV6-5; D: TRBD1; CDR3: CASSLSGQGHEQYF; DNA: TGTGCCAGCAGTTTATCCGGACAGGGCCACGAGCAGTACTTC
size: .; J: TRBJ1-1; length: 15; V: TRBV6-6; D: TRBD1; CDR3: CASSYAGQENTEAFF; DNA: TGTGCCAGCAGTTACGCGGGACAGGAGAACACTGAAGCTTTCTTT
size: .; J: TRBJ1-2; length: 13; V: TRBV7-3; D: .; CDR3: CASSLGGLDGYTF; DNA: TGTGCCAGCAGCTTAGGGGGGTTAGATGGCTACACCTTC
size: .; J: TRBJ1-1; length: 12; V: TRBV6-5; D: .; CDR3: CASTRVGTEAFF; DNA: TGTGCCAGCACCCGGGTTGGCACTGAAGCTTTCTTT
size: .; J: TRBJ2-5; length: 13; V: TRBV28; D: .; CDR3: CASSIQGAETQYF; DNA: TGTGCCAGCAGTATACAAGGGGCAGAGACCCAGTACTTC
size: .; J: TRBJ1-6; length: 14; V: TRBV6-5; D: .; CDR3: CASSKTGDNSPLHF; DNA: TGTGCCAGCAGCAAGACAGGCGATAATTCACCCCTCCACTTT
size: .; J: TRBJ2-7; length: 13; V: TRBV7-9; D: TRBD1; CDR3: CASSVRTGREQYF; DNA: TGTGCCAGCAGCGTAAGGACAGGGCGCGAGCAGTACTTC
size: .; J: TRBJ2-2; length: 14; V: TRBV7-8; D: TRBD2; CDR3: CASSLASGGGELFF; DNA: TGTGCCAGCAGCTTGGCTAGCGGGGGCGGGGAGCTGTTTTTT
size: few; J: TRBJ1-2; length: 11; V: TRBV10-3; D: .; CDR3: CAISDSYGYTF; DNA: TGTGCCATCAGTGATAGCTATGGCTACACCTTC
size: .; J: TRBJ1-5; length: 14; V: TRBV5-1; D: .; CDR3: CASSLGTAGQPQHF; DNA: TGCGCCAGCAGCTTGGGGACGGCGGGACAGCCCCAGCATTTT
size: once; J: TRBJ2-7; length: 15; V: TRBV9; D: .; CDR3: CASSVFSGMGYEQYF; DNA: TGTGCCAGCAGCGTATTTTCGGGGATGGGCTACGAGCAGTACTTC
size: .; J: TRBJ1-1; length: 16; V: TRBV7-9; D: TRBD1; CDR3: CASSLEDRGYNTEAFF; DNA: TGTGCCAGCAGCTTAGAGGACAGGGGGTATAACACTGAAGCTTTCTTT
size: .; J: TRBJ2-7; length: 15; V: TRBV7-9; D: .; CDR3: CASSPRWPMSYEQYF; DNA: TGTGCCAGCAGCCCCCGTTGGCCGATGTCCTACGAGCAGTACTTC
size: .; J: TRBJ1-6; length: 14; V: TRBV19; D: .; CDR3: CASSVGQSNSPLHF; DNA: TGTGCCAGTAGCGTGGGACAATCAAATTCACCCCTCCACTTT
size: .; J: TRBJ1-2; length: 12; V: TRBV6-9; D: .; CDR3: CASSCQDYGYTF; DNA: TGTGCCAGCAGTTGCCAGGACTATGGCTACACCTTC
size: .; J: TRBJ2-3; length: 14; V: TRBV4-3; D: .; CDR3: CASSQDRVEDTQYF; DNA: TGCGCCAGCAGCCAAGACAGGGTTGAAGATACGCAGTATTTT
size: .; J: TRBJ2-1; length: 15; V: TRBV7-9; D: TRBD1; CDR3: CASSLAGQGNYEQFF; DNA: TGTGCCAGCAGCTTAGCGGGACAGGGGAACTATGAGCAGTTCTTC
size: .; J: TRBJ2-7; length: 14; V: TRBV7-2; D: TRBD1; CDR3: CASSLKRTGREQYF; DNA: TGTGCCAGCAGCTTAAAAAGGACAGGGCGCGAGCAGTACTTC
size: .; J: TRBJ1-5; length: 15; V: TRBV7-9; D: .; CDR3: CASSSPGLGNQPQHF; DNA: TGTGCCAGCAGCTCCCCAGGACTGGGCAATCAGCCCCAGCATTTT
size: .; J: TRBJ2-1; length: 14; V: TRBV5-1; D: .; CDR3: CASSSTLGSDEQFF; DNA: TGCGCCAGCAGCTCGACCCTCGGGAGCGATGAGCAGTTCTTC
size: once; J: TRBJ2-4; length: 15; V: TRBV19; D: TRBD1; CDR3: CASATAGTGKNIQYF; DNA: TGTGCCAGTGCTACTGCCGGGACAGGGAAAAACATTCAGTACTTC
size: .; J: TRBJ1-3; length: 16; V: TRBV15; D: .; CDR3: CATSESTGYSGNTIYF; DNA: TGTGCCACCAGCGAGTCGACAGGTTACTCTGGAAACACCATATATTTT
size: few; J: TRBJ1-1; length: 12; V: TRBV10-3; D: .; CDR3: CAISPGNTEAFF; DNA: TGTGCCATCAGTCCAGGGAACACTGAAGCTTTCTTT
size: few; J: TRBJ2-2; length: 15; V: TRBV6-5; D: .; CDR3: CASSYSRGFTGELFF; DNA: TGTGCCAGCAGTTACTCCAGAGGGTTCACCGGGGAGCTGTTTTTT
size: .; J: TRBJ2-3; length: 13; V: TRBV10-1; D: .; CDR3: CASKSGGTDTQYF; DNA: TGCGCCAGCAAGTCCGGGGGCACAGATACGCAGTATTTT
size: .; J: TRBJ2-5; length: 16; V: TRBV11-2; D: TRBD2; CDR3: CASSLPLAGAGETQYF; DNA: TGTGCCAGCAGCTTACCACTAGCGGGGGCAGGGGAGACCCAGTACTTC
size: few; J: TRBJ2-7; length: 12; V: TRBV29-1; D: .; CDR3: CSVEGRRYEQYF; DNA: TGCAGCGTTGAGGGCCGCCGCTACGAGCAGTACTTC
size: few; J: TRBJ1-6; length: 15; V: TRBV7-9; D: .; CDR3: CASSLDRARGSPLHF; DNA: TGTGCCAGCAGCTTAGACAGGGCGAGGGGATCACCCCTCCACTTT
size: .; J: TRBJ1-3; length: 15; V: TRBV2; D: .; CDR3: CASLKGMMSGNTIYF; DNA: TGTGCCAGCCTGAAGGGGATGATGTCTGGAAACACCATATATTTT
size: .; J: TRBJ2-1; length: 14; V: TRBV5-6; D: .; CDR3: CASSRGGPYNEQFF; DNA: TGTGCCAGCAGCAGAGGGGGTCCCTACAATGAGCAGTTCTTC
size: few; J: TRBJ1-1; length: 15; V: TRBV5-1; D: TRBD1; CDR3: CASSPRDSLWAEAFF; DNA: TGCGCCAGCAGCCCTCGGGACAGCCTCTGGGCTGAAGCTTTCTTT
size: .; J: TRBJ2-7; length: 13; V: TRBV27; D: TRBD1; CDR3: CASSPGQGREQYF; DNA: TGTGCCAGCAGTCCCGGACAGGGGCGCGAGCAGTACTTC